This TCR beta chain derives from a study of blood T cell repertoires in COVID-19. Germline CDR1 and CDR2: SQVTM and ANQGSEA. This CDR3 spans 16 amino acids. The ends were cut back, 5 bases at V and 2 bases at J, with 19 bases in the middle. TCRdb's copy holds only in-frame clones and misses some; the assay was immunoSEQ multiplex PCR. The data hold tens of thousands of clones, with approximately 90% observed a single time. This clonotype originated in a human donor in a cohort sampled during active COVID-19. This chain connects TRBV29-1 to TRBJ1-5; maybe TRBD1 (5 bases). Sequencing was done on a sample of peripheral blood. The CDR3 DNA reads as TGCAGCGTTCTCGGACAAGGAGCTGGCGGCAATCAGCCCCAGCATTTT. Protein: CSVLGQGAGGNQPQHF.